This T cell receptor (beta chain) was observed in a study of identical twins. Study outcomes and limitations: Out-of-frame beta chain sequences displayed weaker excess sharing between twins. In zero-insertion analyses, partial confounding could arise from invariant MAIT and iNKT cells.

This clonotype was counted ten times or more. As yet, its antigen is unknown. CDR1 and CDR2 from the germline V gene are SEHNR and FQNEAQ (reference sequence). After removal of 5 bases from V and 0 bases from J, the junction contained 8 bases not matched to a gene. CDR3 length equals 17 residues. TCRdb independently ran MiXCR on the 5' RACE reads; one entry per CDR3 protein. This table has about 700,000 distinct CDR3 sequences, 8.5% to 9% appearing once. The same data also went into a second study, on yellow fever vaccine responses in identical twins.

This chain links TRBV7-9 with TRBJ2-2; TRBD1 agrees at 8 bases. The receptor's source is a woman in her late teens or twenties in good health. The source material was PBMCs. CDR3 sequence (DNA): TGTGCCAGCAGCGAACTTCTGACAGGGGCGAACACCGGGGAGCTGTTTTTT. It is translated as CASSELLTGANTGELFF.